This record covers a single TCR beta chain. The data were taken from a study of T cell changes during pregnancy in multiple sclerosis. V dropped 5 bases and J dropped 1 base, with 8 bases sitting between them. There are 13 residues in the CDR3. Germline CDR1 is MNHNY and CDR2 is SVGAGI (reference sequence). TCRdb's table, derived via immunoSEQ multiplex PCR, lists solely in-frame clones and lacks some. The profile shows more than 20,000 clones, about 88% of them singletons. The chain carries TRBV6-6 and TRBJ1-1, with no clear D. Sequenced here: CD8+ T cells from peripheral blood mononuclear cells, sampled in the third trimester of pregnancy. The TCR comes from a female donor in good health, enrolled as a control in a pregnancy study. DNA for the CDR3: TGTGCCAGCAGTCCTAGTGGGAACACTGAAGCTTTCTTT. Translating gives CASSPSGNTEAFF.